The clone carrying this T cell receptor (beta chain) turned up a few times. These data come from a study of identical twins. Via MiXCR, TCRdb re-called the 5' RACE reads, giving one row per CDR3 protein. The profile shows roughly 1.6 million distinct CDR3 sequences, under 35% of them singletons. What was sequenced was cord blood. The sequence came from a newborn girl in good health.

The CDR3 nucleotides read TGTGCCAGCAGTGGTCGTTGGGTGAATGAGCAGTTCTTC. Its protein product is CASSGRWVNEQFF. The chain joins TRBV6-1 to TRBJ2-1; D not certain. The V gene lost 4 bases and the J gene lost 7 bases, with 11 bases spanning the gap. Germline CDR1 is MNHNS and CDR2 is SASEGT. The CDR3 has 13 amino acids.